Listed below are T cell receptor beta chains from one sample, sequenced in a study of regulatory T cells in long-lasting Graves disease. TCRdb passed the multiplex PCR reads through MiXCR, listing each CDR3 protein once. The sample records a few hundred thousand distinct CDR3 sequences, about 20% being singletons. This sample comprised peripheral blood mononuclear cells (PBMCs), obtained when the disease was refractory, from a patient treated with antithyroid drugs. The receptors shown here come from a female donor with Graves disease. CDR3s include the opening cysteine and the closing phenylalanine or tryptophan. Fields, in order: J gene, D gene, clone size, V gene, CDR3 protein, CDR3 DNA. D genes are given only for firm matches. Size tells how often a clone was seen (once, few, many) or the class of an expanded clone, and some rows leave it out.

>TRBJ1-5|TRBD1|many|TRBV2
CASRDRLQPQHF
TGTGCCAGCAGGGACAGGCTCCAGCCCCAGCATTTT
>TRBJ2-5|TRBD1|many|TRBV6-1
CASSEEGGAWETQYF
TGTGCCAGCAGTGAAGAAGGGGGCGCATGGGAGACCCAGTACTTC
>TRBJ2-5|.|many|TRBV7-6
CASSLGGSETQYF
TGTGCCAGCAGCTTAGGGGGAAGCGAGACCCAGTACTTC
>TRBJ1-1|.|many|TRBV12-3/TRBV12-4
CASRLFRNTEAFF
TGTGCCAGCAGATTGTTCAGGAACACTGAAGCTTTCTTT
>TRBJ2-7|.|many|TRBV28
CASTAGSSYEQYF
TGTGCCAGCACCGCTGGCAGCTCCTACGAGCAGTACTTC
>TRBJ1-5|.|few|TRBV19
CASSKTGNSNQPQHF
TGTGCCAGTAGTAAGACGGGCAATAGCAATCAGCCCCAGCATTTT
>TRBJ2-1|.|many|TRBV28
CASSLEGPYNNEQFF
TGTGCCAGCAGTTTAGAGGGCCCCTACAACAATGAGCAGTTCTTC
>TRBJ1-2|TRBD1|many|TRBV2
CASRPTGENYGYTF
TGTGCCAGCAGACCTACAGGGGAGAACTATGGCTACACCTTC
>TRBJ1-4|TRBD1|many|TRBV5-1
CASSDGQGGEKLFF
TGCGCCAGCAGCGACGGACAGGGGGGCGAAAAACTGTTTTTT
>TRBJ2-1|.|.|TRBV28
CASSFSRAKQFF
TGTGCCAGCAGTTTCTCGCGGGCCAAGCAGTTCTTC
>TRBJ2-5|.|.|TRBV12-3/TRBV12-4
CASSFDPWTGPQETQYF
TGTGCCAGCAGTTTTGATCCGTGGACTGGCCCCCAAGAGACCCAGTACTTC
>TRBJ1-2|.|.|TRBV3-1
CASSQDQANYGYTF
TGTGCCAGCAGCCAAGATCAGGCTAACTATGGCTACACCTTC